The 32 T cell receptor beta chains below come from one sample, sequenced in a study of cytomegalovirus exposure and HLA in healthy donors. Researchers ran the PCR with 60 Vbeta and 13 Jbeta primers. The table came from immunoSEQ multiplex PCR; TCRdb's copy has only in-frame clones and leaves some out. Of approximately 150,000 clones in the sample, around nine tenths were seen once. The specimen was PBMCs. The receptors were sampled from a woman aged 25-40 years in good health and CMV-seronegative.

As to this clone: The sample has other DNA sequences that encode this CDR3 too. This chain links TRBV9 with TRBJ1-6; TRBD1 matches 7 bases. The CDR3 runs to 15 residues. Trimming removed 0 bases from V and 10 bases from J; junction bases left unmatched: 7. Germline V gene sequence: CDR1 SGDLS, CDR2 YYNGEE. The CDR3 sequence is CASSVDEFRGSPLHF. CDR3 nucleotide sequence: TGTGCCAGCAGCGTAGATGAATTCAGGGGGTCACCCCTCCACTTT. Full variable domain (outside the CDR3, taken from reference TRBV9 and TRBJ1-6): DSGVTQTPKHLITATGQRVTLRCSPRSGDLSVYWYQQSLDQGLQFLIQYYNGEERAKGNILERFSAQQFPDLHSELNLSSLELGDSALYFCASSVDEFRGSPLHFGNGTRLTVT.

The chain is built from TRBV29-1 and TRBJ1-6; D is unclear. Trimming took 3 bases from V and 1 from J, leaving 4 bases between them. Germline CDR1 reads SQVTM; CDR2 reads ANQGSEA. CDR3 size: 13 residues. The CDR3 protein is CSVERSYNSPLHF. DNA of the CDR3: TGCAGCGTTGAGAGGTCCTATAATTCACCCCTCCACTTT.

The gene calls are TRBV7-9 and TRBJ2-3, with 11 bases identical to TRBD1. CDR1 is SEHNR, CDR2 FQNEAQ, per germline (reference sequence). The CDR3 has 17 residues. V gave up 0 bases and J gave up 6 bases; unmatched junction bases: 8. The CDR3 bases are TGTGCCAGCAGCTTAGCTACCGGGACAGGGGGTGTTGATACGCAGTATTTT. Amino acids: CASSLATGTGGVDTQYF.

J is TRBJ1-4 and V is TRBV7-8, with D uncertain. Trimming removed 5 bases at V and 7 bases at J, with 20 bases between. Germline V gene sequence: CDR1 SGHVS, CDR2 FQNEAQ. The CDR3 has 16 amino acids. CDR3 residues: CASSHKRVPEGEKLFF. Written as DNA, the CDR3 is TGTGCCAGCAGCCATAAGCGGGTCCCCGAGGGTGAAAAACTGTTTTTT.

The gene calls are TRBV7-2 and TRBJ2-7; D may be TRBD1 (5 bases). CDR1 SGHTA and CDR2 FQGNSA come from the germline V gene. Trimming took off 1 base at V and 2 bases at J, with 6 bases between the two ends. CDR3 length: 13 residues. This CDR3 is CASSLGRAYEQYF. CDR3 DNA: TGTGCCAGCAGCTTAGGCAGGGCCTACGAGCAGTACTTC.

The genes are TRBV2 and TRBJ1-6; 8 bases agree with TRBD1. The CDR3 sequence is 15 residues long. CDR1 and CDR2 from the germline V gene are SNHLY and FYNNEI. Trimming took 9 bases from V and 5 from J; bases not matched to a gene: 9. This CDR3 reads CARGPGQGHNSPLHF. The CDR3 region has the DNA TGTGCCAGGGGGCCTGGACAGGGCCATAATTCACCCCTCCACTTT.

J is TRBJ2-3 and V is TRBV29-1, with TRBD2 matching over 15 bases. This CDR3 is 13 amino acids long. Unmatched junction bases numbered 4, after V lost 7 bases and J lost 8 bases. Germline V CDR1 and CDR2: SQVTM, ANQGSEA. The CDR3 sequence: CSGLGLAGGTQYF. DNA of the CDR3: TGCAGCGGGTTGGGACTAGCGGGAGGTACGCAGTATTTT.

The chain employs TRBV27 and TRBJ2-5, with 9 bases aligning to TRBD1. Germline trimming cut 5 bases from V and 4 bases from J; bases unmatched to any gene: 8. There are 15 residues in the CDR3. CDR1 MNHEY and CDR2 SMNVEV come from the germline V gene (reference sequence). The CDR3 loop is CASSAGQGTRETQYF. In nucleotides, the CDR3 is TGTGCCAGCAGTGCCGGACAGGGGACGCGAGAGACCCAGTACTTC.

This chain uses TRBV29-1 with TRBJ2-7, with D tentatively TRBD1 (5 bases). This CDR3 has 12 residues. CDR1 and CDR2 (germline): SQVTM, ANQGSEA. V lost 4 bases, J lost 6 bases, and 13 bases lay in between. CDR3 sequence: CSVGPGLGEQYF. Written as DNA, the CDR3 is TGCAGCGTTGGGCCAGGGCTTGGCGAGCAGTACTTC.

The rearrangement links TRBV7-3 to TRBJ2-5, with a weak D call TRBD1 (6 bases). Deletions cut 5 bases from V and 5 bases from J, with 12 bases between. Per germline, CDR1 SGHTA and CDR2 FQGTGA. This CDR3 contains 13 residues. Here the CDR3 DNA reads TGTGCCAGCAGCGTGGGGGCTGGGGAGACCCAGTACTTC. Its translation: CASSVGAGETQYF.

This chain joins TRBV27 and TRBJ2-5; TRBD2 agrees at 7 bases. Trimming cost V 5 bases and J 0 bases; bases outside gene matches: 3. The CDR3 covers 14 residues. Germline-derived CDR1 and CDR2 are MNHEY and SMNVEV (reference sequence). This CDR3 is CASSLTSDQETQYF. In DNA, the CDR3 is TGTGCCAGCAGTCTAACTAGCGACCAAGAGACCCAGTACTTC.

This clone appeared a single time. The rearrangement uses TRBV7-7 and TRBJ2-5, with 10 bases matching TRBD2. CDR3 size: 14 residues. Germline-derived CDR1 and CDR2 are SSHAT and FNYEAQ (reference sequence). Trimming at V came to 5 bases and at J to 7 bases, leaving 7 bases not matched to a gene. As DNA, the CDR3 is TGTGCCAGCAGCCCCCTAGCGGGAGTGGGGACCCAGTACTTC. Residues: CASSPLAGVGTQYF.

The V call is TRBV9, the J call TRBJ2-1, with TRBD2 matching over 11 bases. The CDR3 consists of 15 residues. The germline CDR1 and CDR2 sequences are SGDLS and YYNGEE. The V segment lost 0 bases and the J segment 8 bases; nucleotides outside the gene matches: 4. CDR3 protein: CASSVATSGGDEQFF. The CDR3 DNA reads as TGTGCCAGCAGCGTAGCAACTAGCGGGGGCGATGAGCAGTTCTTC.

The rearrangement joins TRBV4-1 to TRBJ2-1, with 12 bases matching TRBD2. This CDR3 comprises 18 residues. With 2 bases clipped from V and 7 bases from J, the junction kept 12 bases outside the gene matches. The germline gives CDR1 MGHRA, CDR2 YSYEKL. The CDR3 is CASSQLAGGPKGSNEQFF. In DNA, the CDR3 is TGCGCCAGCAGCCAACTAGCGGGGGGGCCGAAGGGTTCGAATGAGCAGTTCTTC.

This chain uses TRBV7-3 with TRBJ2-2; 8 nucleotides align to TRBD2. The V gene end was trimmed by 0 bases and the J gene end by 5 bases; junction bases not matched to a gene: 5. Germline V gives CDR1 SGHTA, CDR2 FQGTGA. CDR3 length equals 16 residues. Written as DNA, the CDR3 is TGTGCCAGCAGCTTAACCCCCCGGGGGGGGACCGGGGAGCTGTTTTTT. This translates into CASSLTPRGGTGELFF.

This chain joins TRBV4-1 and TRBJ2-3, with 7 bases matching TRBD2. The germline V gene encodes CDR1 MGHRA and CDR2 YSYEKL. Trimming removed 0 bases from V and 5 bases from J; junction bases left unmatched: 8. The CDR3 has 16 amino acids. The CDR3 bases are TGCGCCAGCAGCCAAGAATCCGGGAGGCCCGGAGATACGCAGTATTTT. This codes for CASSQESGRPGDTQYF.

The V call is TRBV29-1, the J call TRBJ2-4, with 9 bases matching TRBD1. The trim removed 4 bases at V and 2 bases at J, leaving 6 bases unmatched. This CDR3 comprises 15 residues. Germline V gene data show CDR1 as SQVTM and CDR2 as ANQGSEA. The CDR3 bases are TGCAGCGTTGCCGGACAGGGGAGAACCAAAAACATTCAGTACTTC. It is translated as CSVAGQGRTKNIQYF.

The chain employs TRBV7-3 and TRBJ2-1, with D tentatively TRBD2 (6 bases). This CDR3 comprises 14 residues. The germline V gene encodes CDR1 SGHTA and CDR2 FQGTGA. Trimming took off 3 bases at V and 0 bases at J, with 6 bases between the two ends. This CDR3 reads CASSFGGSYNEQFF. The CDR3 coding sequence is TGTGCCAGCAGCTTCGGGGGCTCCTACAATGAGCAGTTCTTC.

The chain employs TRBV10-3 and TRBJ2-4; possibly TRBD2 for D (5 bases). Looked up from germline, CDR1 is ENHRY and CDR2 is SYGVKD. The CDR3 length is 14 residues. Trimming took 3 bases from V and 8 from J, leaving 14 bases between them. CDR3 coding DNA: TGTGCCATCAGTGAAACCCCTAGCAGAGACATTCAGTACTTC. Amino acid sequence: CAISETPSRDIQYF.

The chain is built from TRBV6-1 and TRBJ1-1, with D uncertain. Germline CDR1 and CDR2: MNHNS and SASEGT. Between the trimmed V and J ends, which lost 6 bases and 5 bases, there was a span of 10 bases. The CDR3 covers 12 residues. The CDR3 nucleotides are TGTGCCAGCAGAAATCCAGGAACTGAAGCTTTCTTT. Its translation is CASRNPGTEAFF.

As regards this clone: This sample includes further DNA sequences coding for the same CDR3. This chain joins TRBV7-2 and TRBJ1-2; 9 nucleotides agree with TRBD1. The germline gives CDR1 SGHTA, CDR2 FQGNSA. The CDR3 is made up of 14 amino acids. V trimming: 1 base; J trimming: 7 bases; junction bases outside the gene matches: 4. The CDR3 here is CASSLEQGAGGYTF. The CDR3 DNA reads TGTGCCAGCAGCTTAGAACAGGGGGCTGGTGGCTACACCTTC.

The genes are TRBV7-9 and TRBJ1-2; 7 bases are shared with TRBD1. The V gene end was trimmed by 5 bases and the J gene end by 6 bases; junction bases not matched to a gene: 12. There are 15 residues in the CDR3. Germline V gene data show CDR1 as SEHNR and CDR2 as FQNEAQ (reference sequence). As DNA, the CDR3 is TGTGCCAGCAGCCCGTGGACAGGTCCTCGGAATGGCTACACCTTC. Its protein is CASSPWTGPRNGYTF.

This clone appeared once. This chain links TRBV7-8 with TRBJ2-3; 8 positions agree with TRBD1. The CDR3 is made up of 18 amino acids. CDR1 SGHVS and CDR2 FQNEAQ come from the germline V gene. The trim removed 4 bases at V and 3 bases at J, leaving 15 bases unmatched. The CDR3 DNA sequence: TGTGCCAGCAGCTCAATGGTTTCCGGGACAGGAACGACAGATACGCAGTATTTT. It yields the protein CASSSMVSGTGTTDTQYF.

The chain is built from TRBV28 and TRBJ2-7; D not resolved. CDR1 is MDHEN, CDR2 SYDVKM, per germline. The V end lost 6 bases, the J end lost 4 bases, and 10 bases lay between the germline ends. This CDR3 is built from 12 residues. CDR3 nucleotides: TGTGCCAGCAGCCCAGACGGGTACGAGCAGTACTTC. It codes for CASSPDGYEQYF.

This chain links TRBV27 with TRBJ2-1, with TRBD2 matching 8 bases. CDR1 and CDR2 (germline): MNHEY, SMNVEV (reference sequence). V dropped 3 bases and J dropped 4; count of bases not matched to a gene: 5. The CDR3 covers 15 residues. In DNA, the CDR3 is TGTGCCAGCAGTTTCTATAGCGGGGCATACAATGAGCAGTTCTTC. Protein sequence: CASSFYSGAYNEQFF.

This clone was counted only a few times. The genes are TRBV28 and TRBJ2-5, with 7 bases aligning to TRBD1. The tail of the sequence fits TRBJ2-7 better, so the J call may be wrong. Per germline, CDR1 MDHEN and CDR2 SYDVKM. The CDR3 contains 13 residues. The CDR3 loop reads CASRLTGTYEQYF. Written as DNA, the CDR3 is TGTGCCAGCAGACTGACAGGGACCTACGAGCAGTACTTC.

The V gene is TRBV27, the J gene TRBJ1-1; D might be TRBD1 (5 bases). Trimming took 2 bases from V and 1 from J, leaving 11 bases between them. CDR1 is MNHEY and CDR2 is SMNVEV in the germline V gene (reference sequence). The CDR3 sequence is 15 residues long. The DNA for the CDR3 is TGTGCCAGCAGTTTAGACAGATTACCGAACACTGAAGCTTTCTTT. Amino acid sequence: CASSLDRLPNTEAFF.

The CDR3 coding sequence is TGTGCCTGGAGTCGCGGACAGGGGGAAGAGACCCAGTACTTC. It specifies CAWSRGQGEETQYF. The chain combines TRBV30 with TRBJ2-5; 10 bases match TRBD1. Per the germline V gene, CDR1 is GTSNPN and CDR2 is SVGIG (reference sequence). V shed 2 bases and J 3 bases; nucleotides not matched to a gene: 3. The CDR3 runs 14 residues.

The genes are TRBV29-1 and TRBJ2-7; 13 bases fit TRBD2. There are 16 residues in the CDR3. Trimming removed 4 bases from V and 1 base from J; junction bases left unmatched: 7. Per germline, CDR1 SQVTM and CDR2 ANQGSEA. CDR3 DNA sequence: TGCAGCGTTGCAGGACTAGCGGGGGAGGGGTCCTACGAGCAGTACTTC. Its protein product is CSVAGLAGEGSYEQYF.

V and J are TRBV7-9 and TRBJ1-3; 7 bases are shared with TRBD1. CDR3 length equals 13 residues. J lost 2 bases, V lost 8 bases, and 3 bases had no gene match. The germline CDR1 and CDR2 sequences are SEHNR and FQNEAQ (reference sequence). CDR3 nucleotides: TGTGCCAGCGGCCAGGGGGCTGGAAACACCATATATTTT. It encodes CASGQGAGNTIYF.

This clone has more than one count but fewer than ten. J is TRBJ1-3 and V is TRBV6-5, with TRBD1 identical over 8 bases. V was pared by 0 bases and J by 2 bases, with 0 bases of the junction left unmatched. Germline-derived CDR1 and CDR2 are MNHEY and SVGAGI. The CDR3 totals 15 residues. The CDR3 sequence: CASSYSRGPGNTIYF. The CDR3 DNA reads TGTGCCAGCAGTTACTCCAGGGGGCCTGGAAACACCATATATTTT.

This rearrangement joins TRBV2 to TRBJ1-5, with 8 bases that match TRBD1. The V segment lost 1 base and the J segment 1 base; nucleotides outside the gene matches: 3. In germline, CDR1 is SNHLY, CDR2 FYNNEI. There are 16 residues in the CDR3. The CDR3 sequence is CASSEDRGGSNQPQHF. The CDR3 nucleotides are TGTGCCAGCAGTGAAGACAGGGGGGGAAGCAATCAGCCCCAGCATTTT. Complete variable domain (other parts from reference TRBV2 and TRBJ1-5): EPEVTQTPSHQVTQMGQEVILRCVPISNHLYFYWYRQILGQKVEFLVSFYNNEISEKSEIFDDQFSVERPDGSNFTLKIRSTKLEDSAMYFCASSEDRGGSNQPQHFGDGTRLSIL.